One sample yielded the 6 T cell receptor beta chains listed below, sequenced in a study of cytomegalovirus exposure and HLA in healthy donors. Primers: 60 Vbeta forward and 13 Jbeta reverse. TCRdb's table, derived via immunoSEQ multiplex PCR, lists solely in-frame clones and lacks some. The sample has over 100,000 clones, more than 65% seen once; the top ten hold 4.2%. The sequenced sample was PBMCs. These receptors all stem from a male donor in good health and CMV-seropositive.

The rearrangement uses TRBV10-3 and TRBJ2-1; 10 nucleotides align to TRBD2. The germline gives CDR1 ENHRY, CDR2 SYGVKD. The CDR3 length is 17 residues. Trimming took 5 bases from V and 2 from J; bases not matched to a gene: 9. CDR3 bases: TGTGCCATCAGTTTTGGACTAGCGGCTACCCCCTACAATGAGCAGTTCTTC. This codes for CAISFGLAATPYNEQFF.

This chain joins TRBV7-8 and TRBJ2-5; a weak D match, TRBD2 (5 bases). Germline loops: CDR1 SGHVS, CDR2 FQNEAQ. The CDR3 length is 15 residues. V shed 5 bases and J shed 2 bases, with 15 bases lying between them. CDR3 amino acids: CASSPGSRVQETQYF. The CDR3, as DNA: TGTGCCAGCAGCCCCGGCTCGAGGGTGCAAGAGACCCAGTACTTC.

The chain uses TRBV4-1 and TRBJ2-1; 12 bases are shared with TRBD2. CDR1 is MGHRA, CDR2 YSYEKL, per germline. This CDR3 comprises 15 residues. V was pared by 5 bases and J by 8 bases, with 7 bases of the junction left unmatched. CDR3 in DNA: TGCGCCAGCAGCACCCCGACTAGCGGGAGCTATGAGCAGTTCTTC. Translation gives CASSTPTSGSYEQFF.

The chain has TRBV2 and TRBJ1-5; the D is unclear. The germline CDR1 and CDR2 sequences are SNHLY and FYNNEI. This CDR3 comprises 15 residues. Trimming pared 3 bases from V and 0 bases from J, leaving 9 bases between. The CDR3 sequence is CASSELHSSNQPQHF. Written as DNA, the CDR3 is TGTGCCAGCAGTGAGTTACACAGTAGCAATCAGCCCCAGCATTTT.

The chain joins TRBV5-1 to TRBJ1-6; TRBD1 aligns across 7 bases. CDR3 length: 15 amino acids. V lost 2 bases to trimming and J lost 9 bases; unmatched junction nucleotides: 8. Germline CDR1 is SGHRS and CDR2 is YFSETQ. The CDR3 DNA reads as TGCGCCAGCAGCTTAAGACAGGGTGAAAGTTCACCCCTCCACTTT. Its protein is CASSLRQGESSPLHF. Based on the CDR3 plus reference TRBV5-1 and TRBJ1-6, the full variable domain is KAGVTQTPRYLIKTRGQQVTLSCSPISGHRSVSWYQQTPGQGLQFLFEYFSETQRNKGNFPGRFSGRQFSNSRSEMNVSTLELGDSALYLCASSLRQGESSPLHFGNGTRLTVT.

The rearrangement links TRBV7-2 to TRBJ2-7; tentatively, D is TRBD2 (7 bases). Germline-derived CDR1 and CDR2 are SGHTA and FQGNSA. This CDR3 has 14 amino acids. V was clipped by 2 bases and J by 0 bases, with 8 bases between them. For the CDR3, the DNA is TGTGCCAGCAGCTTAAGGGGGGGCTCCTACGAGCAGTACTTC. Residues: CASSLRGGSYEQYF.